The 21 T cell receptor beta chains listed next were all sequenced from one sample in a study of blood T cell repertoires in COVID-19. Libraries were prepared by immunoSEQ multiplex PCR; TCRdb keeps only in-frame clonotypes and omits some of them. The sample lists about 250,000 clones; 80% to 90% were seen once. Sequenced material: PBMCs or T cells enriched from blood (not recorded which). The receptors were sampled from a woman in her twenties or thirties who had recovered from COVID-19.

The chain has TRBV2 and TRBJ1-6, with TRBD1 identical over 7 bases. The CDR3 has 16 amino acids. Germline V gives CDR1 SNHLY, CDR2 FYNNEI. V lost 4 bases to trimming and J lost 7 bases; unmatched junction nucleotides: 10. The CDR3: CASSGIRDSLNSPLHF. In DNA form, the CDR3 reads TGTGCCAGCAGTGGAATTCGGGACAGCTTGAATTCACCCCTCCACTTT.

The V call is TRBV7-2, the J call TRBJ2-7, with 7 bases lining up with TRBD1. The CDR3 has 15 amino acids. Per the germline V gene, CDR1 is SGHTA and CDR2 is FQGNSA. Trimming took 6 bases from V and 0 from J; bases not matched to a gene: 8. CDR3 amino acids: CASRPGQMSSYEQYF. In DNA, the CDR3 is TGTGCCAGCAGACCGGGACAGATGAGCTCCTACGAGCAGTACTTC.

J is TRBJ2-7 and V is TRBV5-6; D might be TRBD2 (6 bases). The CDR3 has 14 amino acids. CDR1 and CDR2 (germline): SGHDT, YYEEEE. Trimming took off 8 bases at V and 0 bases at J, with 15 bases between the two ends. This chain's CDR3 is CARVKRASSYEQYF. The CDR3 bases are TGTGCCAGGGTTAAGCGGGCGAGCTCCTACGAGCAGTACTTC.

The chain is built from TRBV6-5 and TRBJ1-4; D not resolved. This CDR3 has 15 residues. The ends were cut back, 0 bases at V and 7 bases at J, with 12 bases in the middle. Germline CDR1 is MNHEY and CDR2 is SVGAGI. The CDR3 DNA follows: TGTGCCAGCAGTTACTCGGCAGGCGCGAGTGAAAAACTGTTTTTT. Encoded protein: CASSYSAGASEKLFF.

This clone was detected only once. CDR3 sequence (DNA): TGTGCCAGCAGCGTAGAGGAGGGACCGCAGTACGAGCAGTACTTC. Translation: CASSVEEGPQYEQYF. The rearrangement joins TRBV9 to TRBJ2-7, with D perhaps TRBD2 (6 bases). Germline V gives CDR1 SGDLS, CDR2 YYNGEE. The germline V and J ends were trimmed by 0 bases and 4 bases, with 14 bases remaining between them. The CDR3 is 15 amino acids.

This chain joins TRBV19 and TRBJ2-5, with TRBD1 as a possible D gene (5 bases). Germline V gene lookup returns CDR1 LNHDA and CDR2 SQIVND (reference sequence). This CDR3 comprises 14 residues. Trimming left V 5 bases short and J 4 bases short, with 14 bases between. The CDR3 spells CASSPADQGETQYF. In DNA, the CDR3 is TGTGCCAGTAGTCCCGCGGACCAGGGAGAGACCCAGTACTTC. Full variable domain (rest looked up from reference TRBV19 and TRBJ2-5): DGGITQSPKYLFRKEGQNVTLSCEQNLNHDAMYWYRQDPGQGLRLIYYSQIVNDFQKGDIAEGYSVSREKKESFPLTVTSAQKNPTAFYLCASSPADQGETQYFGPGTRLLVL.

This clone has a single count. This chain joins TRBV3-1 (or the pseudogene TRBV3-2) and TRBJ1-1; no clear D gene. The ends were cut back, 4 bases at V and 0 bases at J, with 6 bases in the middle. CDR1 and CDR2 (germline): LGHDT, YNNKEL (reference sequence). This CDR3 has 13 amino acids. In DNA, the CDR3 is TGTGCCAGCAGCCGGGCCGTGAACACTGAAGCTTTCTTT. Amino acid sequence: CASSRAVNTEAFF.

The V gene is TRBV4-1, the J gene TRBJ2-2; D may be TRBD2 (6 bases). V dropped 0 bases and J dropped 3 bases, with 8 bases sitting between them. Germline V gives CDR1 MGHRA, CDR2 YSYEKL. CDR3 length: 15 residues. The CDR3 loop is CASSQEGGYTGELFF. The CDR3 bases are TGCGCCAGCAGCCAAGAGGGGGGATACACCGGGGAGCTGTTTTTT.

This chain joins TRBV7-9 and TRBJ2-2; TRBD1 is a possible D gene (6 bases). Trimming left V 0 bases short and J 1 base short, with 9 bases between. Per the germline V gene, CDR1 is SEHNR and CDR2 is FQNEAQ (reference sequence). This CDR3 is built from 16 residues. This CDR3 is CASSLAPTGNTGELFF. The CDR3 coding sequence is TGTGCCAGCAGCTTAGCCCCGACAGGGAACACCGGGGAGCTGTTTTTT.

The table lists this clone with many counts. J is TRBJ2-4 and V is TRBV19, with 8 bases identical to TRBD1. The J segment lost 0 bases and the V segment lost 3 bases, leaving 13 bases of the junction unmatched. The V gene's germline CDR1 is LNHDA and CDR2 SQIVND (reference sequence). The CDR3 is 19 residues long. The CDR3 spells CASSIRSPGQALAKNIQYF. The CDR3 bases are TGTGCCAGTAGTATTAGATCTCCGGGACAGGCCCTAGCCAAAAACATTCAGTACTTC.

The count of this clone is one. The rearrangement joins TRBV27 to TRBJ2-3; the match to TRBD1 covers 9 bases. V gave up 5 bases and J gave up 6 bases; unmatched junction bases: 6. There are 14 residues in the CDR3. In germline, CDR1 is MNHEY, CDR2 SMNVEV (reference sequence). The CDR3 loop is CASSRQGGVDTQYF. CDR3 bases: TGTGCCAGCAGTCGACAGGGGGGGGTGGATACGCAGTATTTT.

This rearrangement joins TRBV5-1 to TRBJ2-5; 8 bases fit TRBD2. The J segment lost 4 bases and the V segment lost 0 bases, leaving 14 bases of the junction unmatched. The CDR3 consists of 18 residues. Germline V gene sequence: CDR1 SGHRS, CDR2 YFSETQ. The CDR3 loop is CASSLVLRTSNLLETQYF. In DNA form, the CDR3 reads TGCGCCAGCAGCTTGGTGTTGCGGACTAGCAATCTTTTAGAGACCCAGTACTTC.

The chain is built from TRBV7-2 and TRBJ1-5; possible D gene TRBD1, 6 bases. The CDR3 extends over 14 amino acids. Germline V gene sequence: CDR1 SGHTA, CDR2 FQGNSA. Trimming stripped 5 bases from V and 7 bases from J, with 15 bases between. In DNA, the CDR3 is TGTGCCAGCAGCCTCACGGGGGGCAGACAGCCCCAGCATTTT. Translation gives CASSLTGGRQPQHF.

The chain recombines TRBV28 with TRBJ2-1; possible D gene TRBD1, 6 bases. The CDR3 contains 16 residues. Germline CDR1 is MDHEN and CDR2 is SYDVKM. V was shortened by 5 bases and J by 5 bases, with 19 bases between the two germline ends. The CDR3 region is CASSHFEQGIHNEQFF. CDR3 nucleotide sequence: TGTGCCAGCAGTCATTTCGAGCAGGGGATCCACAATGAGCAGTTCTTC. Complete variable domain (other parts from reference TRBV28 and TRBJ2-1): DVKVTQSSRYLVKRTGEKVFLECVQDMDHENMFWYRQDPGLGLRLIYFSYDVKMKEKGDIPEGYSVSREKKERFSLILESASTNQTSMYLCASSHFEQGIHNEQFFGPGTRLTVL.

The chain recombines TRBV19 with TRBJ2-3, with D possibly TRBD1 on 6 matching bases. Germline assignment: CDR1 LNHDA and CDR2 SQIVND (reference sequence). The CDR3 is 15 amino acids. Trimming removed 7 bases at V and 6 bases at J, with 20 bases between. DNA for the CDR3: TGTGCCAGTATGGGGTCCGGGACACCCTGGGATACGCAGTATTTT. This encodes CASMGSGTPWDTQYF. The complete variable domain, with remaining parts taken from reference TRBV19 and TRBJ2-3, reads DGGITQSPKYLFRKEGQNVTLSCEQNLNHDAMYWYRQDPGQGLRLIYYSQIVNDFQKGDIAEGYSVSREKKESFPLTVTSAQKNPTAFYLCASMGSGTPWDTQYFGPGTRLTVL.

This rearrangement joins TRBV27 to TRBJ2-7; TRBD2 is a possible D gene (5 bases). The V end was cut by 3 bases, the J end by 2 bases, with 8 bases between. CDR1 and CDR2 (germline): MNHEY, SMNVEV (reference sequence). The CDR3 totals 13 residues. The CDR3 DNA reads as TGTGCCAGCAGTTTCAGCGGAACCTACGAGCAGTACTTC. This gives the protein CASSFSGTYEQYF.

Here the CDR3 DNA reads TGTGCCAGCAGTTTGCGTCGTTACGGCAGGGGCAAAGGTTACAATGAGCAGTTCTTC. It yields the protein CASSLRRYGRGKGYNEQFF. The chain carries TRBV27 and TRBJ2-1, with a weak D call TRBD1 (6 bases). V was shortened by 3 bases and J by 4 bases, with 25 bases between the two germline ends. The CDR3 is made up of 19 amino acids. Germline loops: CDR1 MNHEY, CDR2 SMNVEV (reference sequence).

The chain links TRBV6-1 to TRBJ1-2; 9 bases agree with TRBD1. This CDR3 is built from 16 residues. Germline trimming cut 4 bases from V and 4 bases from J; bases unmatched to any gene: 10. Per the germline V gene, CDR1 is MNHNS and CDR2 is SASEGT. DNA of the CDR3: TGTGCCAGCAGTGGGGAACAGGGGGCGCTTAGCTATGGCTACACCTTC. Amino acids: CASSGEQGALSYGYTF.

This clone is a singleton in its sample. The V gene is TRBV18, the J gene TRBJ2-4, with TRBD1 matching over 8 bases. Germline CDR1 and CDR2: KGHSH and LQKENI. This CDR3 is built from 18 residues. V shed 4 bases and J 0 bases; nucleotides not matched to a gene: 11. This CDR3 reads CASSLFSGTGLAKNIQYF. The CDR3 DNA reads TGTGCCAGCTCACTTTTCTCCGGGACAGGTCTAGCCAAAAACATTCAGTACTTC.

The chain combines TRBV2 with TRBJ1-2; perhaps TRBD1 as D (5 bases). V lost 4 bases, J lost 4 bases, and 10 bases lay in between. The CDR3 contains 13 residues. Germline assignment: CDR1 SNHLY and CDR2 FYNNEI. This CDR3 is CASSGNRFYGYTF. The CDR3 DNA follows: TGTGCCAGCAGTGGAAACAGGTTCTATGGCTACACCTTC.

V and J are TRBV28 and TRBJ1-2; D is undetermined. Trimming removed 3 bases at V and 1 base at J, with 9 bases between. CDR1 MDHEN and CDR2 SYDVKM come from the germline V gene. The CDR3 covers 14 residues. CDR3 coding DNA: TGTGCCAGCAGTTTTAATCTCTTTAACTATGGCTACACCTTC. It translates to CASSFNLFNYGYTF.